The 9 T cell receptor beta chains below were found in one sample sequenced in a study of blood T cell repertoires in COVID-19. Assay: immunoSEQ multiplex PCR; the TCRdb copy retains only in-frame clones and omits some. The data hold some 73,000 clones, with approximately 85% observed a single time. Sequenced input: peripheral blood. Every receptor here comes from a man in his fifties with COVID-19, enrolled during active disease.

CDR3 nucleotides: TGTGCCACCAGCAGATCCGGGACAGCGAACACTGAAGCTTTCTTT. Translation: CATSRSGTANTEAFF. V is TRBV15 and J is TRBJ1-1; 7 nucleotides agree with TRBD1. Germline V gives CDR1 LNHNV, CDR2 YYDKDF (reference sequence). The V gene end was trimmed by 2 bases and the J gene end by 1 base; junction bases not matched to a gene: 4. There are 15 residues in the CDR3.

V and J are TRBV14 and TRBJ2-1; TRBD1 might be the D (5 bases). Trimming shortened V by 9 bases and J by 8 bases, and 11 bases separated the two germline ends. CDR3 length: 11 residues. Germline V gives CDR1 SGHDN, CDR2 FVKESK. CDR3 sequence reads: CASRMGHEQFF. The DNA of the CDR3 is TGTGCCAGTAGAATGGGGCATGAGCAGTTCTTC.

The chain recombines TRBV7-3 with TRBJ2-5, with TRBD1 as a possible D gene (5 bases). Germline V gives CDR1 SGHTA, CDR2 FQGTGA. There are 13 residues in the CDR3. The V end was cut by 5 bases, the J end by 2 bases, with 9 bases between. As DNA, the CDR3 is TGTGCCAGCAGCATAGACAGACAAGAGACCCAGTACTTC. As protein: CASSIDRQETQYF.

DNA for the CDR3: TGTGCCAGCAGCTTAGAAAGGGGGCGTATTGAGCAGTTCTTC. As protein: CASSLERGRIEQFF. The chain carries TRBV7-9 and TRBJ2-1; TRBD1 matches at 7 bases. From germline, CDR1 is SEHNR and CDR2 FQNEAQ (reference sequence). This CDR3 is built from 14 residues. V shed 1 base, J shed 9 bases, and the junction held 6 bases outside the gene matches.

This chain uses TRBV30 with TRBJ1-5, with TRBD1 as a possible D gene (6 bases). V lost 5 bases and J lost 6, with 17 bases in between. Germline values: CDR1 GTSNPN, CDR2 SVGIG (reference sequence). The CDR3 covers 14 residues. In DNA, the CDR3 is TGTGCCTGGGGCCGCTGGGGGCAGGGTCAGCCCCAGCATTTT. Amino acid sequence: CAWGRWGQGQPQHF.

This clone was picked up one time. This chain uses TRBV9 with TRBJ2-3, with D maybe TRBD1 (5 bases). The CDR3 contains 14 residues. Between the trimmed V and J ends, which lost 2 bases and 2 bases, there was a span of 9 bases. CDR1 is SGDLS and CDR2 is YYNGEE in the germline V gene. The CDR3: CASSVQGNTDTQYF. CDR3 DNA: TGTGCCAGCAGCGTCCAGGGTAACACAGATACGCAGTATTTT.

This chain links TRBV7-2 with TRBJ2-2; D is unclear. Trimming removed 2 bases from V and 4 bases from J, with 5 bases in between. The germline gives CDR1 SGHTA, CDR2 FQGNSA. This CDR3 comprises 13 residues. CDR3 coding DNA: TGTGCCAGCAGCTTACTAGGCACCGGGGAGCTGTTTTTT. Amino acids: CASSLLGTGELFF.

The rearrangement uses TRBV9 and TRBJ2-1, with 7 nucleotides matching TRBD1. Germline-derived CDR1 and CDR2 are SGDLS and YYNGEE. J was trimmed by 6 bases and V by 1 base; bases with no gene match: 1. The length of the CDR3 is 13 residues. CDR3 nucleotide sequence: TGTGCCAGCAGCGTATGGGACAGCAATGAGCAGTTCTTC. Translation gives CASSVWDSNEQFF.

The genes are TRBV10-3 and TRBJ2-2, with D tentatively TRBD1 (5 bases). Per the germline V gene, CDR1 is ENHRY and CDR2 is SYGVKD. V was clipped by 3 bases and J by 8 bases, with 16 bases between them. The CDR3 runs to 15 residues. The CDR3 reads CAISESSDSAGELFF. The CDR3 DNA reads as TGTGCCATCAGTGAATCCAGTGACAGCGCGGGGGAGCTGTTTTTT.